A single sample gave rise to the 19 T cell receptor beta chains below, sequenced in a study of blood T cells in healthy people across ages. Primers used in a second PCR of about 6 to 11 cycles were a sample-barcoded 5' primer and a J-beta primer mix. TCRdb reprocessed the 5' RACE reads via MiXCR and lists one record per CDR3 protein. Here the sample spans just under 750,000 distinct CDR3 sequences, 22% being singletons. Sequenced sample: blood. These TCRs come from a man aged 70 or older in good health.

The rearrangement joins TRBV20-1 to TRBJ2-3, with 9 bases aligning to TRBD2. The CDR3 length is 15 residues. With 4 bases clipped from V and 4 bases from J, the junction kept 9 bases outside the gene matches. Germline V lookup: CDR1 DFQATT, CDR2 SNEGSKA (reference sequence). The CDR3: CSAISASGISDTQYF. CDR3 nucleotides: TGCAGTGCTATCTCGGCTAGCGGGATCTCAGATACGCAGTATTTT.

There are a few counts of this clonotype. DNA of the CDR3: TGTGCCAGCAGTGGACGGAGAGACACTGAAGCTTTCTTT. Translated, it gives CASSGRRDTEAFF. This chain links TRBV2 with TRBJ1-1; D remains ambiguous. The V and J ends lost 4 bases and 3 bases respectively, with 9 bases between them. CDR3 length: 13 amino acids. Germline CDR1 reads SNHLY; CDR2 reads FYNNEI.

The chain is built from TRBV27 and TRBJ1-4; D gene ambiguous. Germline loops: CDR1 MNHEY, CDR2 SMNVEV (reference sequence). Trimming took off 5 bases at V and 3 bases at J, with 13 bases between the two ends. The CDR3 length is 15 residues. CDR3: CASSKGGLSNEKLFF. The CDR3 DNA sequence: TGTGCCAGCAGTAAAGGCGGTTTGTCTAATGAAAAACTGTTTTTT.

The table lists this clonotype with a few counts. This chain joins TRBV6-5 and TRBJ2-3, with D possibly being TRBD2 (5 bases). The CDR3 runs to 15 residues. Deletions cut 4 bases from V and 9 bases from J, with 20 bases between. Germline assignment: CDR1 MNHEY and CDR2 SVGAGI. The CDR3 sequence: CASSSPSGWEWTQYF. CDR3 DNA: TGTGCCAGCAGTTCCCCCTCGGGGTGGGAGTGGACGCAGTATTTT.

The chain carries TRBV6-6 and TRBJ2-5, with 8 bases identical to TRBD2. TRBJ2-1 explains the end of the DNA better; the J call may be wrong. This CDR3 contains 15 residues. Germline V gene data show CDR1 as MNHNY and CDR2 as SVGAGI (reference sequence). CDR3 bases: TGTGCCAGCAGTGGTAATAGCGGGACCTTCAATGAGCAGTTCTTC. Its translation: CASSGNSGTFNEQFF.

This clonotype came up many times. The chain has TRBV5-1 and TRBJ2-1; a weak D match, TRBD2 (5 bases). Germline V gene data show CDR1 as SGHRS and CDR2 as YFSETQ. The CDR3 has 12 residues. With 2 bases removed from V and 6 bases from J, the gap between germline ends came to 6 bases. The CDR3 sequence is CASSLLVNEQFF. In DNA, the CDR3 is TGCGCCAGCAGCTTACTAGTCAATGAGCAGTTCTTC.

The chain is built from TRBV6-5 and TRBJ1-2; D may be TRBD1 (6 bases). The germline V gene encodes CDR1 MNHEY and CDR2 SVGAGI. The CDR3 spans 15 residues. The germline V and J ends were trimmed by 8 bases and 1 base, with 17 bases remaining between them. The CDR3 is CASGRREGVNYGYTF. In DNA form, the CDR3 reads TGTGCCAGCGGCCGTAGGGAGGGGGTTAACTATGGCTACACCTTC.

This clonotype was counted only a few times. The chain is built from TRBV18 and TRBJ2-1; 10 nucleotides agree with TRBD2. Germline-derived CDR1 and CDR2 are KGHSH and LQKENI. CDR3 length equals 14 residues. The J segment lost 7 bases and the V segment lost 4 bases, leaving 4 bases of the junction unmatched. The CDR3 reads CASSLSGGVNEQFF. The CDR3 bases are TGTGCCAGCTCACTGAGCGGGGGGGTGAATGAGCAGTTCTTC.

This clonotype showed up just a few times. The chain has TRBV6-6 and TRBJ1-1; 7 bases align to TRBD1. CDR3 size: 15 residues. J was trimmed by 0 bases and V by 7 bases; bases with no gene match: 8. Germline CDR1 and CDR2: MNHNY and SVGAGI (reference sequence). CDR3 coding DNA: TGTGCCAGCATCGGACGACAGGGCATGAACACTGAAGCTTTCTTT. Translating it yields CASIGRQGMNTEAFF.

V is TRBV7-7 and J is TRBJ1-6; D not resolved. The CDR3 is 11 amino acids. Trimming removed 5 bases from V and 15 bases from J, with 11 bases in between. Per the germline V gene, CDR1 is SSHAT and CDR2 is FNYEAQ (reference sequence). The chain's CDR3 is CASSRLSRLHF. CDR3 sequence (DNA): TGTGCCAGCAGCCGTTTGAGCCGCCTCCACTTT. The entire variable domain, with the rest obtained from reference TRBV7-7 and TRBJ1-6, is as follows: GAGVSQSPRYKVTKRGQDVTLRCDPISSHATLYWYQQALGQGPEFLTYFNYEAQPDKSGLPSDRFSAERPEGSISTLTIQRTEQRDSAMYRCASSRLSRLHFGNGTRLTVT.

The CDR3 DNA is TGTGCCAGCAGCTTATGGCTAGCGGGAGGCAATGAGCAGTTCTTC. Residues: CASSLWLAGGNEQFF. This rearrangement joins TRBV7-2 to TRBJ2-1; TRBD2 matches at 11 bases. CDR3 length equals 15 residues. V was pared by 2 bases and J by 6 bases, with 3 bases of the junction left unmatched. Per germline, CDR1 SGHTA and CDR2 FQGNSA.

The rearrangement links TRBV11-2 to TRBJ1-5, with 7 bases that match TRBD1. The CDR3 length is 14 residues. V shed 5 bases, J shed 1 base, and the junction held 2 bases outside the gene matches. Looked up from germline, CDR1 is SGHAT and CDR2 is FQNNGV. The CDR3 DNA reads TGTGCCAGCAGCGAGGGACAGAGCAATCAGCCCCAGCATTTT. This codes for CASSEGQSNQPQHF.

This clonotype occurred many times. The chain links TRBV6-5 to TRBJ2-1, with TRBD2 matching 9 bases. Germline values: CDR1 MNHEY, CDR2 SVGAGI. The CDR3 has 15 residues. V gave up 6 bases and J gave up 6 bases; unmatched junction bases: 9. CDR3 coding DNA: TGTGCCAGCAGACCTCTAGCGGGGATCGCCAATGAGCAGTTCTTC. Translated: CASRPLAGIANEQFF.

This clonotype has only a few counts. The chain combines TRBV6-5 with TRBJ1-6; the D gene is possibly TRBD1 (6 bases). Trimming left V 6 bases short and J 8 bases short, with 14 bases between. This CDR3 comprises 14 residues. CDR1 and CDR2 from the germline V gene are MNHEY and SVGAGI. CDR3 protein: CASSYTGTDSPLHF. DNA of the CDR3: TGTGCCAGCAGCTATACAGGGACCGATTCACCCCTCCACTTT.

The V call is TRBV20-1, the J call TRBJ2-2; D gene unclear. The CDR3 runs to 13 residues. Germline V lookup: CDR1 DFQATT, CDR2 SNEGSKA (reference sequence). Trimming shortened V by 1 base and J by 6 bases, and 9 bases separated the two germline ends. This chain's CDR3 is CSARATSAGELFF. CDR3 nucleotides: TGCAGTGCTAGAGCGACAAGTGCCGGGGAGCTGTTTTTT.

This clonotype was observed at least ten times. The chain has TRBV29-1 and TRBJ2-1; 8 bases match TRBD2. V lost 4 bases to trimming and J lost 7 bases; unmatched junction nucleotides: 6. The CDR3 length is 13 residues. CDR1 SQVTM and CDR2 ANQGSEA come from the germline V gene. Here the CDR3 reads CSVAGGNGNEQFF. CDR3 nucleotide sequence: TGCAGCGTTGCGGGGGGGAACGGGAATGAGCAGTTCTTC.

This sequence joins TRBV14 and TRBJ2-5; D is possibly TRBD1 (5 bases). The J call is uncertain, as TRBJ2-1 better fits the DNA end. Per germline, CDR1 SGHDN and CDR2 FVKESK. CDR3 length: 15 amino acids. CDR3 loop: CASSIQGGGVNEQFF. The DNA for the CDR3 is TGTGCCAGCAGCATCCAGGGCGGTGGGGTGAATGAGCAGTTCTTC.

This clonotype has more than one count but fewer than ten. This chain links TRBV20-1 with TRBJ2-3, with D possibly TRBD2 on 5 matching bases. The V gene lost 0 bases and the J gene lost 11 bases, with 12 bases spanning the gap. Per the germline V gene, CDR1 is DFQATT and CDR2 is SNEGSKA (reference sequence). The CDR3 extends over 12 amino acids. The chain's CDR3 is CSARDLLALQYF. The CDR3 DNA follows: TGCAGTGCTAGAGATCTGCTAGCTTTGCAGTATTTT.

The sample holds a few counts of this clonotype. The rearrangement joins TRBV7-2 to TRBJ2-5, with a weak D call TRBD1 (5 bases). V was clipped by 6 bases and J by 2 bases, with 13 bases between them. Germline V CDR1 and CDR2: SGHTA, FQGNSA. The CDR3 contains 14 residues. DNA for the CDR3: TGTGCCAGCAGTCTGTGGACACCGCAAGAGACCCAGTACTTC. Translation: CASSLWTPQETQYF.